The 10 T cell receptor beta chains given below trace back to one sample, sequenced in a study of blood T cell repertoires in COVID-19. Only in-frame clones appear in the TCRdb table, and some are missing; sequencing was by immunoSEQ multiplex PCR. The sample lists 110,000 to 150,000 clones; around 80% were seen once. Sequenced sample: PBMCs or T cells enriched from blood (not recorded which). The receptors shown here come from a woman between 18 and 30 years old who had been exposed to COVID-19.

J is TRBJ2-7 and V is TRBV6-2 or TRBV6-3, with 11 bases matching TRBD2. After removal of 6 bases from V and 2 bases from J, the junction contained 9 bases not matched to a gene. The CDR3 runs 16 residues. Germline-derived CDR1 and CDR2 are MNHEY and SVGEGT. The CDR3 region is CASSHRGLAETYEQYF. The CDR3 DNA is TGTGCCAGCAGCCACCGGGGACTAGCGGAAACCTACGAGCAGTACTTC.

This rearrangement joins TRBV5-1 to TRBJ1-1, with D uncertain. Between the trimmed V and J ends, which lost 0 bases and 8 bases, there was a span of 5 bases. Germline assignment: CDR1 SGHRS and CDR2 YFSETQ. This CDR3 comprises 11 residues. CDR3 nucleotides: TGCGCCAGCAGCTTGGAAGCCGAAGCTTTCTTT. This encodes CASSLEAEAFF. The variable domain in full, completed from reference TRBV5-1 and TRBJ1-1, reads KAGVTQTPRYLIKTRGQQVTLSCSPISGHRSVSWYQQTPGQGLQFLFEYFSETQRNKGNFPGRFSGRQFSNSRSEMNVSTLELGDSALYLCASSLEAEAFFGQGTRLTVV.

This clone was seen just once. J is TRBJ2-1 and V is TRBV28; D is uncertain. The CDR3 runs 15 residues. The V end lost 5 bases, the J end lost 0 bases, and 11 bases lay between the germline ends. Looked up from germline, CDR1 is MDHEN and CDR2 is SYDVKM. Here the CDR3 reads CASSPHFSSYNEQFF. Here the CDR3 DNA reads TGTGCCAGCAGTCCCCATTTCAGCTCCTACAATGAGCAGTTCTTC.

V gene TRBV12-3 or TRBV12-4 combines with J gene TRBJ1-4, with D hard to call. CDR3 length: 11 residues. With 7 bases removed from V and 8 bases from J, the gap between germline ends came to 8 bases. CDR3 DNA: TGTGCCAGCACCCTGAGGGAAAAACTGTTTTTT. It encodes CASTLREKLFF.

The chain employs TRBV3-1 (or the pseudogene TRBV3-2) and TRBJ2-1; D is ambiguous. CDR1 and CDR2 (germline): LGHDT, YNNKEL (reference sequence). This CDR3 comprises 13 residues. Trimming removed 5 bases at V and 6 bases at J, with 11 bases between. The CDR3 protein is CASSYGSTNEQFF. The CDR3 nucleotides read TGTGCCAGCAGCTACGGTTCAACCAATGAGCAGTTCTTC.

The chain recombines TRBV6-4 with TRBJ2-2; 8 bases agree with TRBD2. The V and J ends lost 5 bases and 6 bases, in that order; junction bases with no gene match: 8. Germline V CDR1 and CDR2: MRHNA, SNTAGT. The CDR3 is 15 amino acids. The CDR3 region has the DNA TGTGCCAGCAGTCGTTCTAGCGGGCCCTCCGGGGAGCTGTTTTTT. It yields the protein CASSRSSGPSGELFF.

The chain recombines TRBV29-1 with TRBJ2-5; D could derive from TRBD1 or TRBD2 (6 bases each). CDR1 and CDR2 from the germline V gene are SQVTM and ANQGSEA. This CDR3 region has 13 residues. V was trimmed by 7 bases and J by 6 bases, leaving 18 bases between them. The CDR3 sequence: CSGGALLAKTQYF. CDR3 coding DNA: TGCAGCGGGGGGGCCCTACTAGCAAAGACCCAGTACTTC. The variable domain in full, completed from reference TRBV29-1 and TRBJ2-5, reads SAVISQKPSRDICQRGTSLTIQCQVDSQVTMMFWYRQQPGQSLTLIATANQGSEATYESGFVIDKFPISRPNLTFSTLTVSNMSPEDSSIYLCSGGALLAKTQYFGPGTRLLVL.

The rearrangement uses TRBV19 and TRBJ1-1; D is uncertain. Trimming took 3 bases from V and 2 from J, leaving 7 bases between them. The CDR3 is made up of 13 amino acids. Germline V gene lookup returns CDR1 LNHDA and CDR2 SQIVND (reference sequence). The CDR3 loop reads CASSIRINTEAFF. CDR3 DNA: TGTGCCAGTAGTATCAGGATTAACACTGAAGCTTTCTTT. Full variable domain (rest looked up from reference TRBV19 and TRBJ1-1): DGGITQSPKYLFRKEGQNVTLSCEQNLNHDAMYWYRQDPGQGLRLIYYSQIVNDFQKGDIAEGYSVSREKKESFPLTVTSAQKNPTAFYLCASSIRINTEAFFGQGTRLTVV.

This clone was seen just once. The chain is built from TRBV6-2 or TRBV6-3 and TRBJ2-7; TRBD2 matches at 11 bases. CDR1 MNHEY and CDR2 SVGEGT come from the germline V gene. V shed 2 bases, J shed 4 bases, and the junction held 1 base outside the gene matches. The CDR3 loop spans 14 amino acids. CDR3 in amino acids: CASSYGTSGYEQYF. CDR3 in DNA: TGTGCCAGCAGTTACGGGACTAGCGGTTACGAGCAGTACTTC.

The CDR3, as DNA: TGTGCCAGCAGTGAGACGGCGGGCCCAGATACGCAGTATTTT. The encoded protein is CASSETAGPDTQYF. The chain has TRBV6-1 and TRBJ2-3, with D possibly being TRBD2 (5 bases). From germline, CDR1 is MNHNS and CDR2 SASEGT. The CDR3 has 14 residues. V gave up 3 bases and J gave up 4 bases, with 11 bases separating them.